This T cell receptor (beta chain) was recorded in a study of identical twins. This clonotype was counted at least ten times. A single record per CDR3 protein comes from TCRdb applying MiXCR to the 5' RACE reads. The repertoire includes approximately 680,000 distinct CDR3 sequences, about 7.6% of them detected once, and 1.6% sits in the top ten. These same records also appear under a second study, on yellow fever vaccine responses in identical twins.

Source material: PBMCs. This TCR was sampled from a woman under 30 in good health.

The CDR3 coding sequence is TGCGCCAGCAGCTTTGGCACAGGGAGATTGGACACCGGGGAGCTGTTTTTT. Its protein is CASSFGTGRLDTGELFF. The gene calls are TRBV5-1 and TRBJ2-2; TRBD1 is a possible D gene (6 bases). Germline assignment: CDR1 SGHRS and CDR2 YFSETQ. Trimming removed 2 bases at V and 3 bases at J, with 17 bases between. The CDR3 covers 17 residues.